These 11 T cell receptor beta chains came from one sample sequenced in a study of response to subunit inactivated influenza vaccine. TCRdb called the RT-PCR reads again in MiXCR, with one record for every CDR3 protein. The repertoire holds about 570,000 distinct CDR3 sequences, approximately 10% seen once, with around 10% in the top ten. This sample was also put to use in a study of T cells expressing NK-cell markers. From that second work: The TCR beta cDNA came from 5'RACE template switching with UMIs.

The specimen comprised PBMCs from blood, sampled on the day of vaccination. These receptors all come from a man in his fifties or sixties who received an inactivated influenza vaccine.

This clonotype was seen ten or more times. This chain uses TRBV6-5 with TRBJ2-1; D gene unclear. Germline V gene data show CDR1 as MNHEY and CDR2 as SVGAGI. The CDR3 is 12 residues long. Trimming shortened V by 5 bases and J by 7 bases, and 9 bases separated the two germline ends. CDR3 DNA sequence: TGTGCCAGCAGTGCGGCCGGTAATGAGCAGTTCTTC. This sequence encodes CASSAAGNEQFF.

The genes are TRBV27 and TRBJ2-2, with 8 positions matching TRBD1. The CDR3 is 16 residues long. The germline V gene encodes CDR1 MNHEY and CDR2 SMNVEV (reference sequence). The junction had 4 bases not matched to a gene; V was cut back by 1 base and J by 3 bases. CDR3 DNA sequence: TGTGCCAGCAGTTTATGGGGACAGGAGTACACCGGGGAGCTGTTTTTT. This sequence encodes CASSLWGQEYTGELFF.

V and J are TRBV4-3 and TRBJ1-2; no clear D gene. Trimming stripped 3 bases from V and 10 bases from J, with 18 bases between. The CDR3 is 14 amino acids. Germline V lookup: CDR1 LGHNA, CDR2 YSLEER. As DNA, the CDR3 is TGCGCCAGCAGCCAGCTGCCGGGTCCAAGAATCTACACCTTC. Translated: CASSQLPGPRIYTF.

The CDR3 loop is CASSQANDIHTQYF. The CDR3 DNA reads TGTGCCAGCAGCCAAGCTAATGACATTCATACGCAGTATTTT. This rearrangement joins TRBV4-2 to TRBJ2-3, with D uncertain. This CDR3 has 14 residues. The germline V and J ends were trimmed by 1 base and 7 bases, with 12 bases remaining between them. Germline V lookup: CDR1 LGHNA, CDR2 YNFKEQ.

The chain combines TRBV11-2 with TRBJ2-7, with a weak D call TRBD2 (5 bases). The CDR3 totals 15 residues. Germline V gives CDR1 SGHAT, CDR2 FQNNGV. With 2 bases removed from V and 1 base from J, the gap between germline ends came to 12 bases. This CDR3 is CASSLRMTGSYEQYF. The CDR3 DNA sequence: TGTGCCAGCAGCTTAAGAATGACGGGATCCTACGAGCAGTACTTC.

This clonotype was recorded at least ten times. CDR3 region: CASSLAAGGELFF. The CDR3 DNA reads TGTGCCAGCAGCTTAGCAGCGGGAGGGGAGCTGTTTTTT. The chain links TRBV11-2 to TRBJ2-2; 7 nucleotides line up with TRBD2. The CDR3 spans 13 residues. J was trimmed by 8 bases and V by 1 base; bases with no gene match: 1. The germline V gene has CDR1 SGHAT and CDR2 FQNNGV.

This clonotype came up once. V usage is TRBV12-3 or TRBV12-4 and J usage is TRBJ1-6; D remains unclear. The CDR3 is 14 residues long. V gave up 5 bases and J gave up 9 bases, with 14 bases separating them. CDR3 in DNA: TGTGCCAGCAGTCCGCAGGTCGGAGGTTCACCCCTCCACTTT. This codes for CASSPQVGGSPLHF.

DNA for the CDR3: TGTGCCAGCAGCAGAAAGGGACTAGCGGGAGTCACCAGCCAAGAGACCCAGTACTTC. As protein: CASSRKGLAGVTSQETQYF. V and J are TRBV11-2 and TRBJ2-5, with 14 bases that match TRBD2. V trimming: 5 bases; J trimming: 1 base; junction bases outside the gene matches: 12. Germline-derived CDR1 and CDR2 are SGHAT and FQNNGV. CDR3 length: 19 amino acids. The full variable domain, completed using reference TRBV11-2 and TRBJ2-5, is EAGVAQSPRYKIIEKRQSVAFWCNPISGHATLYWYQQILGQGPKLLIQFQNNGVVDDSQLPKDRFSAERLKGVDSTLKIQPAKLEDSAVYLCASSRKGLAGVTSQETQYFGPGTRLLVL.

This clonotype was picked up a small number of times. The V and J genes are TRBV5-1 and TRBJ2-2; D may match TRBD1 or TRBD2 (5 bases each). The CDR3 sequence is 16 residues long. With 4 bases removed from V and 4 bases from J, the gap between germline ends came to 17 bases. Germline CDR1 SGHRS, CDR2 YFSETQ. CDR3 sequence: CASSAPRGRSTGELFF. Here the CDR3 DNA reads TGCGCCAGCAGCGCCCCACGGGGCCGTAGCACCGGGGAGCTGTTTTTT.

At least ten counts were recorded for this clonotype. The chain has TRBV20-1 and TRBJ2-1, with TRBD2 matching over 11 bases. The CDR3 runs 16 residues. V shed 0 bases and J 0 bases; nucleotides not matched to a gene: 1. Germline lookup yields CDR1 DFQATT and CDR2 SNEGSKA (reference sequence). CDR3 sequence (DNA): TGCAGTGCTAGAGAGGGACTAGCGGTCTCCTACAATGAGCAGTTCTTC. It translates to CSAREGLAVSYNEQFF.

This chain links TRBV12-3 or TRBV12-4 with TRBJ2-2; D is possibly TRBD2 (6 bases). The CDR3 runs 15 residues. The V end lost 6 bases, the J end lost 2 bases, and 13 bases lay between the germline ends. CDR3 protein: CASSLPAGNTGELFF. CDR3 DNA sequence: TGTGCCAGCAGCCTCCCCGCGGGAAACACCGGGGAGCTGTTTTTT.